This T cell receptor (beta chain) originates from a study of brain T cells in children with intractable seizures. Regarding the study as a whole: HCMV serostatus was not known, and viral specificity came from CDR3 similarity only.

In germline, CDR1 is MNHEY, CDR2 SMNVEV (reference sequence). CDR3 length equals 16 residues. After removal of 6 bases from V and 7 bases from J, the junction contained 11 bases not matched to a gene. For this clone: As yet, its antigen is unknown.

The data were produced by immunoSEQ multiplex PCR, yet TCRdb's version contains in-frame clones alone and is incomplete. The sample gives hundreds of thousands of clones, more than 85% of which show up once; 5.7% is in the top ten. Time point in this sample: blood from clinic visit 5 months post-surgery; TSC patient then seizure free. The sequenced cases were selected for having the highest brain T cell transcript signatures. Pre-surgery treatment included at least one anti-epileptic drug. V and J are TRBV27 and TRBJ1-6; 8 positions match TRBD1. The receptor comes from a boy under three years old with tuberous sclerosis and intractable seizures. This specimen was peripheral blood, taken 4 to 5 months after surgery. As DNA, the CDR3 is TGTGCCAGCAGGGGGACAGGTCGCTATGGGAATTCACCCCTCCACTTT. It translates to CASRGTGRYGNSPLHF.